Shown below are 15 T cell receptor beta chains from a single sample sequenced in a study of neoadjuvant nivolumab and ipilimumab in lung cancer. The repertoire was sequenced with immunoSEQ multiplex PCR; TCRdb's copy has only in-frame clones and lacks some. The sample lists about 16,000 clones, less than 85% occurring once. Source: tumor tissue, taken after neoadjuvant nivolumab, alone or with ipilimumab, at or shortly before surgery. These receptors were taken from an adult with non-small cell lung cancer.

This chain connects TRBV11-2 to TRBJ1-2; weak D call: TRBD1 (5 bases). Germline V gene data show CDR1 as SGHAT and CDR2 as FQNNGV. CDR3 length: 14 residues. Deletions cut 1 base from V and 1 base from J, with 7 bases between. The CDR3 reads CASSLGQHNYGYTF. In DNA form, the CDR3 reads TGTGCCAGCAGCTTAGGACAGCATAACTATGGCTACACCTTC.

The chain couples TRBV5-1 to TRBJ1-2; 8 nucleotides match TRBD1. CDR1 is SGHRS and CDR2 is YFSETQ in the germline V gene. The CDR3 runs 18 residues. V was pared by 1 base and J by 5 bases, with 16 bases of the junction left unmatched. CDR3: CASSLKPFSQGGGYGYTF. Written as DNA, the CDR3 is TGCGCCAGCAGCTTGAAGCCTTTCTCACAGGGGGGGGGTTATGGCTACACCTTC. Supplemented by reference TRBV5-1 and TRBJ1-2, the full variable domain reads KAGVTQTPRYLIKTRGQQVTLSCSPISGHRSVSWYQQTPGQGLQFLFEYFSETQRNKGNFPGRFSGRQFSNSRSEMNVSTLELGDSALYLCASSLKPFSQGGGYGYTFGSGTRLTVV.

The V and J genes are TRBV10-3 and TRBJ1-6; TRBD1 might be the D (5 bases). The CDR3 is 17 amino acids. In germline, CDR1 is ENHRY, CDR2 SYGVKD. V lost 10 bases and J lost 6, with 25 bases in between. The CDR3 is CATRAGLGGERNSPLHF. In nucleotides, the CDR3 is TGTGCCACCCGTGCTGGATTGGGGGGGGAGCGTAATTCACCCCTCCACTTT.

V and J are TRBV7-2 and TRBJ1-5, with TRBD1 matching 8 bases. Germline CDR1 and CDR2: SGHTA and FQGNSA. Trimming took 5 bases from V and 7 from J; bases not matched to a gene: 4. The CDR3 consists of 13 residues. CDR3 DNA sequence: TGTGCCAGCAGCCTTCGGACAGGGCAGCCCCAGCATTTT. Protein product: CASSLRTGQPQHF.

The rearrangement uses TRBV11-3 and TRBJ1-1; D remains ambiguous. The CDR3 is made up of 14 amino acids. CDR1 is SGHNT and CDR2 is YENEEA in the germline V gene. V gave up 1 base and J gave up 2 bases, with 8 bases separating them. The CDR3 is CASSLGSANTEAFF. CDR3 in DNA: TGTGCCAGCAGCTTAGGCTCCGCTAACACTGAAGCTTTCTTT.

The V gene is TRBV18, the J gene TRBJ1-1, with 9 bases lining up with TRBD1. The CDR3 covers 16 residues. Trimming took 3 bases from V and 6 from J; bases not matched to a gene: 11. Looked up from germline, CDR1 is KGHSH and CDR2 is LQKENI. CDR3 nucleotide sequence: TGTGCCAGCTCACCTCTCCCGGGACAGGGATGGGCTGAAGCTTTCTTT. Translation: CASSPLPGQGWAEAFF. The full variable domain, rest sourced from reference TRBV18 and TRBJ1-1, is NAGVMQNPRHLVRRRGQEARLRCSPMKGHSHVYWYRQLPEEGLKFMVYLQKENIIDESGMPKERFSAEFPKEGPSILRIQQVVRGDSAAYFCASSPLPGQGWAEAFFGQGTRLTVV.

This clone was observed once. The V call is TRBV7-2, the J call TRBJ2-7; D remains unclear. This CDR3 has 13 amino acids. The ends were cut back, 2 bases at V and 3 bases at J, with 8 bases in the middle. Germline V gene lookup returns CDR1 SGHTA and CDR2 FQGNSA. The CDR3 here is CASSLRAGYEQYF. In DNA, the CDR3 is TGTGCCAGCAGCTTACGAGCAGGCTACGAGCAGTACTTC.

The V call is TRBV5-6, the J call TRBJ2-1, with D perhaps assigned TRBD1 or TRBD2 (6 bases each). The CDR3 length is 18 residues. Trimming took off 4 bases at V and 0 bases at J, with 20 bases between the two ends. Germline V gene sequence: CDR1 SGHDT, CDR2 YYEEEE. The CDR3 spells CASSRRRGESGSYNEQFF. In DNA form, the CDR3 reads TGTGCCAGCAGCCGTCGTAGGGGGGAAAGCGGCTCCTACAATGAGCAGTTCTTC. The full variable domain, rest sourced from reference TRBV5-6 and TRBJ2-1, is DAGVTQSPTHLIKTRGQQVTLRCSPKSGHDTVSWYQQALGQGPQFIFQYYEEEERQRGNFPDRFSGHQFPNYSSELNVNALLLGDSALYLCASSRRRGESGSYNEQFFGPGTRLTVL.

This clone has only a few counts. J is TRBJ1-2 and V is TRBV6-5; 7 nucleotides line up with TRBD1. V shed 2 bases, J shed 8 bases, and the junction held 8 bases outside the gene matches. The CDR3 consists of 14 residues. Germline V CDR1 and CDR2: MNHEY, SVGAGI. CDR3 amino acids: CASSYRNRGGGYTF. In DNA, the CDR3 is TGTGCCAGCAGTTACCGCAACAGGGGAGGAGGCTACACCTTC.

This sequence joins TRBV2 and TRBJ1-2, with TRBD1 identical over 10 bases. Germline CDR1 and CDR2: SNHLY and FYNNEI. The CDR3 length is 14 residues. V lost 7 bases, J lost 2 bases, and 4 bases stayed unmatched. For the CDR3, the DNA is TGTGCCAGCAATGACAGGGGGCGAAACTATGGCTACACCTTC. Translating it yields CASNDRGRNYGYTF.

This rearrangement joins TRBV11-2 to TRBJ1-1; the match to TRBD1 covers 8 bases. The CDR3 runs to 15 residues. Germline V gene sequence: CDR1 SGHAT, CDR2 FQNNGV. V was clipped by 5 bases and J by 1 base; unmatched bases: 6. The CDR3 sequence: CASSPRTGQNTEAFF. The CDR3 nucleotides are TGTGCCAGCAGCCCCCGGACAGGGCAGAACACTGAAGCTTTCTTT.

This sequence joins TRBV11-3 and TRBJ2-1; perhaps TRBD1 as D (6 bases). Trimming removed 5 bases from V and 0 bases from J, with 11 bases in between. Germline values: CDR1 SGHNT, CDR2 YENEEA. The CDR3 has 15 residues. The DNA of the CDR3 is TGTGCCAGCAGCCCAGGGGTCTACTCCTACAATGAGCAGTTCTTC. It encodes CASSPGVYSYNEQFF. Full variable domain (remainder filled in from reference TRBV11-3 and TRBJ2-1): EAGVVQSPRYKIIEKKQPVAFWCNPISGHNTLYWYLQNLGQGPELLIRYENEEAVDDSQLPKDRFSAERLKGVDSTLKIQPAELGDSAVYLCASSPGVYSYNEQFFGPGTRLTVL.

The chain uses TRBV7-2 and TRBJ1-1; D gene unclear. The CDR3 runs to 14 residues. Germline CDR1 reads SGHTA; CDR2 reads FQGNSA. V lost 2 bases and J lost 1, with 8 bases in between. CDR3 sequence reads: CASSLSLSNTEAFF. CDR3 in DNA: TGTGCCAGCAGCTTAAGCCTTTCGAACACTGAAGCTTTCTTT. The entire variable domain, with the rest obtained from reference TRBV7-2 and TRBJ1-1, is as follows: GAGVSQSPSNKVTEKGKDVELRCDPISGHTALYWYRQSLGQGLEFLIYFQGNSAPDKSGLPSDRFSAERTGGSVSTLTIQRTQQEDSAVYLCASSLSLSNTEAFFGQGTRLTVV.

This rearrangement joins TRBV19 to TRBJ2-7; unclear D gene. V was trimmed by 4 bases and J by 6 bases, leaving 22 bases between them. From germline, CDR1 is LNHDA and CDR2 SQIVND (reference sequence). There are 16 residues in the CDR3. The CDR3 DNA sequence: TGTGCCAGTAGTACCGGGTCCCCCAACAACAAGGGCGAGCAGTACTTC. Its translation: CASSTGSPNNKGEQYF.

CDR3 nucleotide sequence: TGTGCCAGCAGCTTATCCGGGGCCTACAATGAGCAGTTCTTC. Residues: CASSLSGAYNEQFF. The chain joins TRBV7-2 to TRBJ2-1; D perhaps matches TRBD2 (5 bases). Germline V gene data show CDR1 as SGHTA and CDR2 as FQGNSA. Trimming shortened V by 2 bases and J by 2 bases, and 7 bases separated the two germline ends. CDR3 length equals 14 residues.